This T cell receptor beta chain was identified in a study of neurological immune-mediated disorders. The V end was cut by 1 base, the J end by 0 bases, with 7 bases between. CDR1 SNHLY and CDR2 FYNNEI come from the germline V gene. The CDR3 sequence is 14 residues long. Over 180 million TCR-beta sequences from 15-18 subjects were obtained in each sequencing run. TCRdb independently ran MiXCR on the 5' RACE reads; one entry per CDR3 protein. The data hold approximately 23,000 distinct CDR3 sequences, with under 11% observed a single time. This chain links TRBV2 with TRBJ2-7; D not certain. Sequenced sample: PBMCs. This receptor was identified in a woman aged 60-70 years with HTLV-1-associated myelopathy (HAM/TSP). The CDR3 region has the DNA TGTGCCAGCAGTGAAGTTAACAGCTCCTACGAGCAGTACTTC. Amino acids: CASSEVNSSYEQYF.